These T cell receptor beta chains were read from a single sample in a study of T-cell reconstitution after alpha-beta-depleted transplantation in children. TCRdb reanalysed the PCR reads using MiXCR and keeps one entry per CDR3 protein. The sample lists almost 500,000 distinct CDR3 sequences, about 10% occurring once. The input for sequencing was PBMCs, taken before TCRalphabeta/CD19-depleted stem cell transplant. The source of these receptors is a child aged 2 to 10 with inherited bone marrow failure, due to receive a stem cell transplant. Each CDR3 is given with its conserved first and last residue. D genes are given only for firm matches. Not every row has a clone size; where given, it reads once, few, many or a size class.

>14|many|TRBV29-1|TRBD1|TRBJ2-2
TGCAGCGTGTGGGGACAGCCGAACACCGGGGAGCTGTTTTTT
CSVWGQPNTGELFF
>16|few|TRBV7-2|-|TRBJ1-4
TGTGCCAGCAGCTTAAATTTGGAGGGACCTAATGAAAAACTGTTTTTT
CASSLNLEGPNEKLFF
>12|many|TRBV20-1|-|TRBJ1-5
TGCAGTGCTGAGCGGCTTAATCAGCCCCAGCATTTT
CSAERLNQPQHF
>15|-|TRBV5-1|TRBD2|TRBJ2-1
TGCGCCAGCAGCGGAGGACTAGCGGGAGGGGGTGAGCAGTTCTTC
CASSGGLAGGGEQFF
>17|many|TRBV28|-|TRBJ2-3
TGTGCCAGCAGTGCTTCATTAGCGGAGACTAGCACAGATACGCAGTATTTT
CASSASLAETSTDTQYF
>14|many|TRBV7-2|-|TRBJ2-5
TGTGCCAGCAGCCACCGTAGTTATCAGGAGACCCAGTACTTC
CASSHRSYQETQYF
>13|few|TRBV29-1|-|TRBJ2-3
TGCAGCGTTACGGCAGGGCCGGCAGATACGCAGTATTTT
CSVTAGPADTQYF
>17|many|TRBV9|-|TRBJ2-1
TGTGCCAGCAGCGTAGGGGGGGGCTACTCGATCTACAATGAGCAGTTCTTC
CASSVGGGYSIYNEQFF
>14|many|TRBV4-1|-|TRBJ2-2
TGCGCCAGCAGCCAAGAGGAGAACACCGGGGAGCTGTTTTTT
CASSQEENTGELFF
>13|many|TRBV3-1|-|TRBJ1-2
TGTGCCAGCAGCCAAGTAGCCGGGGGAGGATACACCTTC
CASSQVAGGGYTF
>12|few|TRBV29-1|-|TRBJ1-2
TGCAGCGTTGGGTCCGAGGGGAAGGGCTACACCTTC
CSVGSEGKGYTF
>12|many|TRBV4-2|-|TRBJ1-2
TGTGCCAGCCGCACAGATAACTATGGCTACACCTTC
CASRTDNYGYTF
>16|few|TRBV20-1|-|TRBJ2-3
TGCAGTGCTAGACACCGACCTAAAACGCCATCTGGTACGCAGTATTTT
CSARHRPKTPSGTQYF
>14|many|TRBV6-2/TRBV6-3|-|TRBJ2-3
TGTGCCAGCAGCCCAGGGGTACGGACAGATACGCAGTATTTT
CASSPGVRTDTQYF
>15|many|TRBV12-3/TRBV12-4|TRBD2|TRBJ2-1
TGTGCCAGCAGGAGTAGACTAGCGAGAGACACTGAGCAGTTCTTC
CASRSRLARDTEQFF
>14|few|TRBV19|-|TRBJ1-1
TGTGCCAGTAGTGGGGCCGAAGGGTACACTGAAGCTTTCTTT
CASSGAEGYTEAFF
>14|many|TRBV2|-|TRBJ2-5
TGTGCCAGCCACGAGAGGACTGATCAAGAGACCCAGTACTTC
CASHERTDQETQYF
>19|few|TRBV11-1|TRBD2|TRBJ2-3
TGTGCCAGCAGCCCGGGACTAGCGGGCGGCTACCCTAGCACAGATACGCAGTATTTT
CASSPGLAGGYPSTDTQYF
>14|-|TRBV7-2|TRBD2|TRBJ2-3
TGTGCCAGCAGCTTAAATAGCGGGACAGATACGCAGTATTTT
CASSLNSGTDTQYF
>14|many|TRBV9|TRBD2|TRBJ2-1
TGTGCCAGCAGCGTGGTGGGAGGGCGGAATGAGCAGTTCTTC
CASSVVGGRNEQFF
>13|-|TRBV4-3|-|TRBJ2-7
TGCGCCAGCAGCCTCCTAGGGACCTACGAGCAGTACTTC
CASSLLGTYEQYF
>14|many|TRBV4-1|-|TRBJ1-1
TGCGCCAGCAGCCGAGACTTTGGATCGGTGGAAGCTTTCTTT
CASSRDFGSVEAFF
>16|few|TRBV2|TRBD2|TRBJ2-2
TGTGCCAGCAGGGATCTAGCGGAAGGGAGCACCGGGGAGCTGTTTTTT
CASRDLAEGSTGELFF
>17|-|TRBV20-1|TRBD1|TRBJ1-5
TGCAGTGCTAGGGGGGTGTTGGGACAGGGAACATATCAGCCCCAGCATTTT
CSARGVLGQGTYQPQHF
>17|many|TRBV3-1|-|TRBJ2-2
TGTGCCAGCAGCCGGTTGGGAGTCTCAAGGAACACCGGGGAGCTGTTTTTT
CASSRLGVSRNTGELFF
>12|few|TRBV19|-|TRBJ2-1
TGTGCCAGTGGGGTCTCCTACAATGAGCAGTTCTTC
CASGVSYNEQFF
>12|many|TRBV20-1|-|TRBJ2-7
TGCAGTGCCCAGACGGATCCCTACGAGCAGTACTTC
CSAQTDPYEQYF
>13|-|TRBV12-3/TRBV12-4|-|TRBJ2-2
TGTGCCAGCAGCGAGCAGGTCACCGGGGAGCTGTTTTTT
CASSEQVTGELFF
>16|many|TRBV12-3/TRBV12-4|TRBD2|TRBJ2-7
TGTGCCAGCAGTCTGGCGGCTAGCGGGAACTCCTACGAGCAGTACTTC
CASSLAASGNSYEQYF
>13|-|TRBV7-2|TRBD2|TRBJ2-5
TGTGCCAGCAGGCGACTAGCTCAAGAGACCCAGTACTTC
CASRRLAQETQYF
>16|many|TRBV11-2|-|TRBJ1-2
TGTGCCAGCAGCTTATCGTTCAGGACACCGAACTATGGCTACACCTTC
CASSLSFRTPNYGYTF
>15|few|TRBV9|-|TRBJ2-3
TGTGCCAGCAGCGTAGAGGACGGCCCCTCAGATACGCAGTATTTT
CASSVEDGPSDTQYF
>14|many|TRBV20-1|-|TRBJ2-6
TGCAGTGCTAGATTTAGGTCTGGGGCCAACGTCCTGACTTTC
CSARFRSGANVLTF
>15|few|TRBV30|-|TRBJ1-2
TGTGCCTGGAGTGTTGGCCCGACACCCAACTATGGCTACACCTTC
CAWSVGPTPNYGYTF
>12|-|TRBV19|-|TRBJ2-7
TGTGCCAGTATGGGGGAATACTACGAGCAGTACTTC
CASMGEYYEQYF
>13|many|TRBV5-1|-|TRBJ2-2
TGCGCCAGCAGCTCTTCCCCCACCGGGGAGCTGTTTTTT
CASSSSPTGELFF
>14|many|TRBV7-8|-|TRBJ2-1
TGTGCCAGCAGCTTCTCGATGGGTTTGAACGAGCAGTTCTTC
CASSFSMGLNEQFF
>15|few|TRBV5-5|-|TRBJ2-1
TGTGCCAGCTCCTATTACCTTCTAGAATACAATGAGCAGTTCTTC
CASSYYLLEYNEQFF
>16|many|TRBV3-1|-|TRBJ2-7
TGTGCCAGCAGCCAATGGTCCGGGACAACAGCCTACGAGCAGTACTTC
CASSQWSGTTAYEQYF
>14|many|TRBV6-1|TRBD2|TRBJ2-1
TGTGCCAGCAGTGGGACTAGCGGGGGAAGTGAGCAGTTCTTC
CASSGTSGGSEQFF
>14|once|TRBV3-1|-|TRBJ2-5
TGTGCCAGCACCCTGCTGGCGGACGAAGAGACCCAGTACTTC
CASTLLADEETQYF
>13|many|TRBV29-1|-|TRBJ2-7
TGCAGCGCCCCCCGGGCAGGGACCTACGAGCAGTACTTC
CSAPRAGTYEQYF
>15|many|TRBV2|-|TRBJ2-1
TGTGCCAGCAGTGCGATCCCAAGCTCCTACAATGAGCAGTTCTTC
CASSAIPSSYNEQFF